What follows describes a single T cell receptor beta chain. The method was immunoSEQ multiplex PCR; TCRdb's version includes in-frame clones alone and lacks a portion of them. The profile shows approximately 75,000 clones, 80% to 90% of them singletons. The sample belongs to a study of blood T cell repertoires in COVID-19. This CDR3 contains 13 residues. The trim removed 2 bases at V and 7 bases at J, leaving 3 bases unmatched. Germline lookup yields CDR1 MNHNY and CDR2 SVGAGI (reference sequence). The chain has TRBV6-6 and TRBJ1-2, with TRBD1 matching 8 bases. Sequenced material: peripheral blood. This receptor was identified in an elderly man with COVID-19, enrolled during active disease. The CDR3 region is CASSYVRGPGYTF. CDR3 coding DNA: TGTGCCAGCAGTTACGTCAGGGGGCCTGGCTACACCTTC.